In its sample, the clone carrying this TCR beta chain was seen a few times. CDR1 and CDR2 from the germline V gene are MDHEN and SYDVKM. V was pared by 6 bases and J by 9 bases, with 15 bases between. This CDR3 has 13 amino acids. In the authors' workflow: Using reference gene primer amplification, nucleated cell counts were estimated. Here immunoSEQ multiplex PCR was the method, and the copy in TCRdb shows in-frame clones only, minus some. From that table come the V and J calls and clone size; the DNA was used to work out D and trimming. The data contain about 490,000 clones, around 85% of them singletons. The data are from a study of blood T cell repertoires in COVID-19. Across the study: Sites across the United States, Italy and Spain contributed samples from acute and convalescent COVID-19. In each case, the material was cDNA or gDNA derived from T cells, B-cell-depleted T cells, or PBMCs.

This rearrangement joins TRBV28 to TRBJ1-5; perhaps TRBD1 as D (6 bases). The sample comprised peripheral blood. This TCR came from a human donor in a cohort sampled during active COVID-19. CDR3 region: CASRGGLLLPQHF. In DNA form, the CDR3 reads TGTGCCAGCAGGGGGGGGCTTCTATTGCCCCAGCATTTT.